This T cell receptor beta chain was sequenced in a study of OX40 agonist ivuxolimab in advanced cancers. Describing the broader study: Ivuxolimab, which targeted the costimulatory receptor OX40 (CD134), was an agonistic, fully human IgG2 monoclonal antibody. Intravenous ivuxolimab was administered to patients every 2 weeks at six dose levels: 0.01, 0.1, 0.3, 1.5, 3 and 10 mg/kg. Of the roughly 54 dose-escalation patients, hepatocellular carcinoma was present in approximately 20, melanoma in roughly 15, renal cell carcinoma in 9 and head and neck cancer in 9. A male proportion of roughly 80% and a mean age of 60 years, ranging from roughly 23 to 79, were recorded for the dose-escalation cohort. Prior anti-PD-1, anti-PD-L1 or anti-CTLA-4 therapy was permitted, and checkpoint inhibitors had been received by less than 45% of dose-escalation patients. Partial responses were achieved by three dose-escalation patients, of whom one had hepatocellular carcinoma and two had cutaneous melanoma. The point of sequencing TCRbeta in the periphery was to test whether ivuxolimab changed TCR sequence diversity and drove clonal T-cell expansion. The paper describes the monotherapy dose-escalation part (N of about 54 patients) of the phase I trial of ivuxolimab. Overall results and qualifications from the work: Low levels of normalized T-cell clonal expansion were also shown by some nonresponding patients. The antigen specificity of the clonally expanded peripheral T cells was not determined. In the 0.1-3.0 mg/kg groups, partial responders had among the lowest normalized peripheral clonal expansion, particularly in CD8+ T cells. At doses from 0.1 to 3.0 mg/kg, clonal expansion was seen in both CD4+ and CD8+ blood T cells between baseline and week 6. After ivuxolimab, expanded clones were on average more numerous among CD8+ T cells than among CD4+ T cells.

Genomic DNA was extracted from sorted cells for sequencing of the TCRbeta CDR3 region. The immunoSEQ Assay was used for sequencing of TCRbeta CDR3 regions. In its TCRdb copy, this immuneACCESS table keeps in-frame sequences only and misses some clones. Where compared with another copy, unresolved V genes explain less than half of these, and the others have no known cause. This sample gives tens of thousands of clones in total; 91% of them show up just once. Approximately 0.99% of the sample rests with the top ten. As to this clone: What antigen it recognizes has not been identified. Within one base of it there is no much larger clone, and no base qualities were kept.

The trial excluded patients who had a history of autoimmune disease or were on systemic immunosuppression. Peripheral blood for TCR sequencing was collected from all dose cohorts at baseline, on cycle 4 day 1, and on cycle 7 day 1. Samples came from an open-label, multicenter, first-in-human phase I dose-escalation trial of ivuxolimab. Adults with locally advanced or metastatic melanoma, renal cell carcinoma, hepatocellular carcinoma or head and neck squamous cell carcinoma were enrolled in the trial. Before TCR sequencing, CD4+ T cells and CD8+ T cells were sorted from peripheral blood as separate populations. Looking up the germline V gene yields CDR1 SGDLS and CDR2 YYNGEE. Spanning cysteine to phenylalanine, the CDR3 consists of 15 amino acids. Kept here is only the CDR3 DNA, which spans 45 bases and is read in frame from base 1. At the junction V is shortened by 1 base and J by 5 bases; bases outside the gene matches: 1.

The sequence derives from an adult with an advanced solid tumor such as melanoma, head and neck, liver or kidney cancer. The sequencing here drew on CD4+ or CD8+ T cells sorted from blood, taken in a trial of the OX40 agonist ivuxolimab. The chain couples TRBV9 to TRBJ2-3, with 13 bases aligning to TRBD2. CDR3 loop: CASSVRLAGGDTQYF. The bases read TGTGCCAGCAGCGTAAGACTAGCGGGAGGAGATACGCAGTATTTT.